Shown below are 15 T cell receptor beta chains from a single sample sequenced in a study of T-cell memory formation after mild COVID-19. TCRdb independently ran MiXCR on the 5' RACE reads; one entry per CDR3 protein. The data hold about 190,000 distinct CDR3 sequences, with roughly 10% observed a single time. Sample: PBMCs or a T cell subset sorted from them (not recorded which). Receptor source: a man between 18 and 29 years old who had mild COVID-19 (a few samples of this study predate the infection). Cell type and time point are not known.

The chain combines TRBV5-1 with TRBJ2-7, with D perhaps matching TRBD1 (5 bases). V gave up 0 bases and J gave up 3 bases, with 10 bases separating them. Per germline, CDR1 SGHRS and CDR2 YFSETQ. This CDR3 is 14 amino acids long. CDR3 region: CASSLAVGDYEQYV. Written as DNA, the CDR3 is TGCGCCAGCAGCTTGGCCGTAGGGGACTACGAGCAGTACGTC.

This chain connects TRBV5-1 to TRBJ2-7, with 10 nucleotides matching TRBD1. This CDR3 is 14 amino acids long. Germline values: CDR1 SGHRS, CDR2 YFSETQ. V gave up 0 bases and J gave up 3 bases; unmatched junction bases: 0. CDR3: CASSLGDRGYEQYV. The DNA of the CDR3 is TGCGCCAGCAGCTTGGGGGACAGGGGCTACGAGCAGTACGTC.

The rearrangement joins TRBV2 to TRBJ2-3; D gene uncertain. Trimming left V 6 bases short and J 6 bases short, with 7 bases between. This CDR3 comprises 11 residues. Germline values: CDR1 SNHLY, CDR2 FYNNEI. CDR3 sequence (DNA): TGTGCCAGCAGGACCCCGGATACGCAGTATTTT. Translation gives CASRTPDTQYF.

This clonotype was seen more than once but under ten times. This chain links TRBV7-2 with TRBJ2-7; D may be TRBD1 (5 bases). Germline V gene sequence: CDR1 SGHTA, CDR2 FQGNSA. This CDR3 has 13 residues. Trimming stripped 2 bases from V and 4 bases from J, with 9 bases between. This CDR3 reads CASSLTTGYEQYV. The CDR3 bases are TGTGCCAGCAGCTTAACAACAGGTTACGAGCAGTACGTC.

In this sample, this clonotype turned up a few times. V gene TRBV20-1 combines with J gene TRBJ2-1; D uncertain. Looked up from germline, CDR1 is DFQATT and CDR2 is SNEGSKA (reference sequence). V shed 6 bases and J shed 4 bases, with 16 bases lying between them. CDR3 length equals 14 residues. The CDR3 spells CSAPMWGRYNEQFF. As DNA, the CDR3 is TGCAGTGCGCCAATGTGGGGAAGATACAATGAGCAGTTCTTC.

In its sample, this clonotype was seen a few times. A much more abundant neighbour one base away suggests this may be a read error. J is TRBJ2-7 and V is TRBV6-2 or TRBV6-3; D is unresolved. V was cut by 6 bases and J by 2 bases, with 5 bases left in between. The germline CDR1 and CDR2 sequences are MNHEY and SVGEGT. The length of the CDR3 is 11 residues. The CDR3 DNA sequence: TGTGCCAGCAGCACCGCCTACGAGCAGTACTTC. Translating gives CASSTAYEQYF.

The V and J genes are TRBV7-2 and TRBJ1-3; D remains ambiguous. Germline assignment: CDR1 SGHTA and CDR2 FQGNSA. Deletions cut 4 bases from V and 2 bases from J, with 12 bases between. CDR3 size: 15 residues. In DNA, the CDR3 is TGTGCCAGCAGCTCCGAAGGGCTTGCTGGAAACACCATATATTTT. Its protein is CASSSEGLAGNTIYF.

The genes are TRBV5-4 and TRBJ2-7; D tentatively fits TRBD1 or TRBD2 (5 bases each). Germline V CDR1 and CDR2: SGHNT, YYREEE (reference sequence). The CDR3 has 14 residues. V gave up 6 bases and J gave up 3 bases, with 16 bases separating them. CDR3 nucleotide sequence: TGTGCCAGCAAAACCGGGACCGAGATCTACGAGCAGTACTTC. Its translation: CASKTGTEIYEQYF.

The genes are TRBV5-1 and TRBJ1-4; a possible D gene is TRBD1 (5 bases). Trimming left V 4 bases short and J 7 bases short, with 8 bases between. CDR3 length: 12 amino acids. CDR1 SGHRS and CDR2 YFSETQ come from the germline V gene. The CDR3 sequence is CASSLQGEKLFF. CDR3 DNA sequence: TGCGCCAGCAGCCTTCAGGGTGAAAAACTGTTTTTT.

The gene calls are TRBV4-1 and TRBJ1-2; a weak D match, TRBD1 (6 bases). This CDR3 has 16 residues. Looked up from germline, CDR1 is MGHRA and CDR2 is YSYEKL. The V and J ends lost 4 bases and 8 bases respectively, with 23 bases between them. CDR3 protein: CASSPEGPRGVEGYTF. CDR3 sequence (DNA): TGCGCCAGCAGCCCCGAGGGACCCAGGGGAGTTGAAGGCTACACCTTC.

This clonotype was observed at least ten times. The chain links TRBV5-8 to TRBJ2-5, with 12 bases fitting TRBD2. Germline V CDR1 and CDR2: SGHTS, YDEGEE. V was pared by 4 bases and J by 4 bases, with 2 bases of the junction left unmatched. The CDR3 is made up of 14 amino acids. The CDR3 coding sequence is TGTGCCAGCAGCCTACTAGCGGGGGGAGAGACCCAGTACTTC. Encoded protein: CASSLLAGGETQYF.

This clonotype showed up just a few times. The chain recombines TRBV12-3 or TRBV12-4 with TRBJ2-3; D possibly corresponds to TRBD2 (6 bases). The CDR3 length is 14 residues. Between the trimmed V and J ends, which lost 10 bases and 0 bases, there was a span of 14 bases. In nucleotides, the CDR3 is TGTGCCACGGGAGAGGGGTACAGCACAGATACGCAGTATTTT. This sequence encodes CATGEGYSTDTQYF.

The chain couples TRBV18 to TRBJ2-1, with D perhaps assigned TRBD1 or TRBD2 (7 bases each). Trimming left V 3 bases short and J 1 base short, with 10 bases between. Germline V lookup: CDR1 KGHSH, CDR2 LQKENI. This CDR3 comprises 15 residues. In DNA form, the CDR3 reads TGTGCCAGCTCACCTCAGGGGGGGTCCTACAATGAGCAGTTCTTC. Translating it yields CASSPQGGSYNEQFF.

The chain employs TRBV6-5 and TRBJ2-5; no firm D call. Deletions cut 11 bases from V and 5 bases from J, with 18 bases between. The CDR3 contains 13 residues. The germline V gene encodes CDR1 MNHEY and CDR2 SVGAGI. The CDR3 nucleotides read TGTGCCTCGCGACCGGGTGCTCGGGAGACCCAGTACTTC. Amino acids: CASRPGARETQYF.

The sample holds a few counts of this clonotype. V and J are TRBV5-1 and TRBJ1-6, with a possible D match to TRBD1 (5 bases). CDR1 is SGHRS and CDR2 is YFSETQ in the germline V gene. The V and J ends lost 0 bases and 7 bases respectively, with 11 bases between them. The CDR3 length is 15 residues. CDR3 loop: CASSLVGSGNSPLHF. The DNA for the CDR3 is TGCGCCAGCAGCTTGGTAGGGTCAGGGAATTCACCCCTCCACTTT.